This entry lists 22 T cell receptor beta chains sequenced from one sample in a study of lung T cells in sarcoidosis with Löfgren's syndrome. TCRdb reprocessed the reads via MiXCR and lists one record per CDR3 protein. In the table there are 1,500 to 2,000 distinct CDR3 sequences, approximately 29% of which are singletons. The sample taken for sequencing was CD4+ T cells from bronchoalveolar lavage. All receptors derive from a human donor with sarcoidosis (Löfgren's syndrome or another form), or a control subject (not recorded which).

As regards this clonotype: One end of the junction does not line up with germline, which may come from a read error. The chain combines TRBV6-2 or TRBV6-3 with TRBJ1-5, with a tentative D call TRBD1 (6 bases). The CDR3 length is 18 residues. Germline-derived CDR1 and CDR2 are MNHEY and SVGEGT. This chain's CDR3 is CACRPDGGRREIDPPQHF. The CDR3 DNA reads TGTGCCTGCAGGCCGGACGGGGGGCGACGAGAAATCGATCCGCCCCAGCATTTT.

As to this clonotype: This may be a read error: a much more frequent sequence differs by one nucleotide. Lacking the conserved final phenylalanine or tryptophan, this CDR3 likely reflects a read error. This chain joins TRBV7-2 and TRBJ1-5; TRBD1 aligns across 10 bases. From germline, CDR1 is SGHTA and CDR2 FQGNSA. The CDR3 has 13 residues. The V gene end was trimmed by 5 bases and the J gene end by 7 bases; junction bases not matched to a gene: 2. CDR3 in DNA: TGTGCCAGCAGCAAGGACAGGGGGCAGCCCCAGCATTTA. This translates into CASSKDRGQPQHL.

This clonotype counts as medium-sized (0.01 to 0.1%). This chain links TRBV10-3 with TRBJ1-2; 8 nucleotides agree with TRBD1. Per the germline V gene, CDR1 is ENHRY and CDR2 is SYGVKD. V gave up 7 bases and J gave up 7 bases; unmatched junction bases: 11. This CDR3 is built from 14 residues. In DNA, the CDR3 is TGTGCCATCAACCCCGCTCAGGGGGCTAGTGGCTACACCTTC. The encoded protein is CAINPAQGASGYTF.

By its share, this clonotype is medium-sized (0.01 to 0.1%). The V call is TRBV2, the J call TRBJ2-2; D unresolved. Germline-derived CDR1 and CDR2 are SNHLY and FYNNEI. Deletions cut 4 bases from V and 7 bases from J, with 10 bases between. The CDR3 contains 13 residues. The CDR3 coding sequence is TGTGCCAGCAGTGGACCTCGCGACGGGGAGCTGTTTTTT. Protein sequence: CASSGPRDGELFF.

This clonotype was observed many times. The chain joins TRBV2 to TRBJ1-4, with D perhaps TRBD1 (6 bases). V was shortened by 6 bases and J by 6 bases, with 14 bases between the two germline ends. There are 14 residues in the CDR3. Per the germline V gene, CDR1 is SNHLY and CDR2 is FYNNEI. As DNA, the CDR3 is TGTGCCAGCAGAGTGGACAGTTGGCATGAAAAACTGTTTTTT. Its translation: CASRVDSWHEKLFF.

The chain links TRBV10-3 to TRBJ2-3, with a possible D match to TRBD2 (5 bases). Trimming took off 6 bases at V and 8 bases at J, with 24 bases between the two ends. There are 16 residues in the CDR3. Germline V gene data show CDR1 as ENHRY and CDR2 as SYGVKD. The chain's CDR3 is CAIRDSNGKRGGTQYF. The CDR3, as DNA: TGTGCCATCAGAGATTCTAACGGGAAAAGAGGAGGTACGCAGTATTTT.

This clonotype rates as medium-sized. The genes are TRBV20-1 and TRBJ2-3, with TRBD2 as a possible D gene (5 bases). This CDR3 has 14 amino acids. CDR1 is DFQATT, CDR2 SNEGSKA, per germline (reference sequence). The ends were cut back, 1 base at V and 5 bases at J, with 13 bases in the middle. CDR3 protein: CSARVSGRRDTQYF. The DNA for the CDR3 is TGCAGTGCTAGAGTTTCGGGGAGACGAGATACGCAGTATTTT.

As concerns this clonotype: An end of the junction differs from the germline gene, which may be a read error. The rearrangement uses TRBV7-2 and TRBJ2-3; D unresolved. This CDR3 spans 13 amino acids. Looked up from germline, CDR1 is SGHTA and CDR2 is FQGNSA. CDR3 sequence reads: CVSSLAHTDTQYF. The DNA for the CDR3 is TGTGTCAGCAGCTTAGCCCACACAGATACGCAGTATTTT.

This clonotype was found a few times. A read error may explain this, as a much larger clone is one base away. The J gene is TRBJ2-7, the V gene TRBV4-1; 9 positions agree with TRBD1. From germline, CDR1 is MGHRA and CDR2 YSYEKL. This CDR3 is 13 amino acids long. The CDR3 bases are TGCGCCAGCAGCGCCGGACAGGGGTACGAGCAGCACTTC. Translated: CASSAGQGYEQHF.

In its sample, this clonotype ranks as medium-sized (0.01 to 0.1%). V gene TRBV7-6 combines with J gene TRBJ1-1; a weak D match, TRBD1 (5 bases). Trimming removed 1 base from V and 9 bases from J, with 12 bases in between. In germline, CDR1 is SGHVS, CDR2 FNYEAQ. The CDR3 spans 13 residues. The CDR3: CASSLGAQVQAFF. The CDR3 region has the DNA TGTGCCAGCAGCTTAGGAGCACAGGTTCAAGCTTTCTTT.

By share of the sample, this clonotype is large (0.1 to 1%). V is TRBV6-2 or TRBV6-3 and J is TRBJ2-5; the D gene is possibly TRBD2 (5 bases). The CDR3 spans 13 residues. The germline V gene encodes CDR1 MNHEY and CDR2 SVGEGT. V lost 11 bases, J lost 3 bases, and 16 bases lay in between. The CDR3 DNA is TGTGCCCCACCGGAGGAGCGCGAAGAGACCCAGTACTTC. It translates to CAPPEEREETQYF.

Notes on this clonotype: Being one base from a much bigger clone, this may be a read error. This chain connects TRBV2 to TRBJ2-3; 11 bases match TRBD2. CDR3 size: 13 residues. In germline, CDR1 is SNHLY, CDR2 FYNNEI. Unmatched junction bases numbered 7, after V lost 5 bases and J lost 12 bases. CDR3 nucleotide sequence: TGTGCCAGCAGTCCGACTAGCGGGATTTTTCAGTATTTT. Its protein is CASSPTSGIFQYF. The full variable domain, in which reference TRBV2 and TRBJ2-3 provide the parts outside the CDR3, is EPEVTQTPSHQVTQMGQEVILRCVPISNHLYFYWYRQILGQKVEFLVSFYNNEISEKSEIFDDQFSVERPDGSNFTLKIRSTKLEDSAMYFCASSPTSGIFQYFGPGTRLTVL.

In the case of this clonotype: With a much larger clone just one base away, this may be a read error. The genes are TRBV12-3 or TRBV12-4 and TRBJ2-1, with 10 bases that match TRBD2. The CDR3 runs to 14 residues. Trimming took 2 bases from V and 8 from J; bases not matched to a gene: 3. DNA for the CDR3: TGTGCCAGCAGTTTACTAGCGGGAGCGGATGAGCAGTTCTTC. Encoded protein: CASSLLAGADEQFF.

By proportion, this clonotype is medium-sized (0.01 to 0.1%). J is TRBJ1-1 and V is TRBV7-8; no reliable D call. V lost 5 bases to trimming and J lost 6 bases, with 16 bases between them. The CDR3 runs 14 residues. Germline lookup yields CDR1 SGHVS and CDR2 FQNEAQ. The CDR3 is CASSPPGGWSEAFF. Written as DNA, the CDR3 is TGTGCCAGCAGCCCCCCGGGAGGTTGGTCTGAAGCTTTCTTT.

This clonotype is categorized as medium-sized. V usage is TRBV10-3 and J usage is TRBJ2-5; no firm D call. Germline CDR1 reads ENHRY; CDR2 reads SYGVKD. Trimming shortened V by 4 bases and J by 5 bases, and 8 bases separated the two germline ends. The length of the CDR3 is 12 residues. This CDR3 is CAISGSWETQYF. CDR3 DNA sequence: TGTGCCATCAGTGGGAGCTGGGAGACCCAGTACTTC.

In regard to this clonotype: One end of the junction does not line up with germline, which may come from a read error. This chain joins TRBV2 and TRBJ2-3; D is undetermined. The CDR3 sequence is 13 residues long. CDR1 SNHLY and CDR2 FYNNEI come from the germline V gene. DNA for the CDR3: TGTACCAGCAGTGAAGCAAGACGGGATACGCAGTATTTT. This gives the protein CTSSEARRDTQYF.

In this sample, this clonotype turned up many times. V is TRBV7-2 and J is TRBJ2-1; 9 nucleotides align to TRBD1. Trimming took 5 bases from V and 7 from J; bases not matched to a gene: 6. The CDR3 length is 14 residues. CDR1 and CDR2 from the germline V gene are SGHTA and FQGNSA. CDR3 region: CASSRDRGRNEQFF. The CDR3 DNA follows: TGTGCCAGCAGCAGAGACAGGGGGAGGAATGAGCAGTTCTTC.

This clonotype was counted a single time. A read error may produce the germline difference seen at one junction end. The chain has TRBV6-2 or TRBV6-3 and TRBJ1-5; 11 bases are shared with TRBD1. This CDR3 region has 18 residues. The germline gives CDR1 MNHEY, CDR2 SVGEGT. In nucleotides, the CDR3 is TGTGCCTGCGGGCCGGACAGGGGGCGACGAGAAATCGATCAGCCCCCGCATTTT. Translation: CACGPDRGRREIDQPPHF.

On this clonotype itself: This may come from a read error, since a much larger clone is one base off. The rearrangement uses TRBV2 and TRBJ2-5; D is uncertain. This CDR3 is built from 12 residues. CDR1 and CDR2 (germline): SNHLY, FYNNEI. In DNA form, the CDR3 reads TGTGCCAGCAGTACAATCCAAGAGACCCAGTGCTTC. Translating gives CASSTIQETQCF.

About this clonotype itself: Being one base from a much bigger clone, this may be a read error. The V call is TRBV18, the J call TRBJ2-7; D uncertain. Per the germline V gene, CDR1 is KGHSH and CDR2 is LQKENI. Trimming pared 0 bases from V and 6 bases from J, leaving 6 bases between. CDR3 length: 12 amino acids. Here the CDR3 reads CASSPPPGEQYF. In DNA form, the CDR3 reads TGTGCCAGCTCACCACCGCCCGGCGAGCAGTACTTC.

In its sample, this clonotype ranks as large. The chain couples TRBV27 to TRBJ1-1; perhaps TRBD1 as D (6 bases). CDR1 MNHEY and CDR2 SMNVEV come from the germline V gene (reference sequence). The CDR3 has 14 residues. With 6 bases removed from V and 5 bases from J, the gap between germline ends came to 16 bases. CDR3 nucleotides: TGTGCCAGCAGAGGGTTGGGGGCGCCTACTGAAGCTTTCTTT. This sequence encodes CASRGLGAPTEAFF.

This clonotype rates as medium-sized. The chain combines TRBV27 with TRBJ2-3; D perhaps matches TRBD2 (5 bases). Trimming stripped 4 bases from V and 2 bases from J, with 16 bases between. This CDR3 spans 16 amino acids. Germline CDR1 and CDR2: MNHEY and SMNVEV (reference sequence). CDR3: CASSSLGGSDTDTQYF. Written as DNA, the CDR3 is TGTGCCAGCAGTTCCCTCGGTGGGAGCGACACAGATACGCAGTATTTT.